One and the same sample provided the 28 T cell receptor beta chains below, sequenced in a study of T cells in Graves' hyperthyroidism and ophthalmopathy. Researchers amplified the TCR beta CDR3 regions from RNA transcripts. The HTBI primer set drove a first-round RT-PCR of the TCR CDR3. TCRdb reanalysed the multiplex PCR reads using MiXCR and keeps one entry per CDR3 protein. The sample includes approximately 600,000 distinct CDR3 sequences, around 21% of them seen just once. Sequencing was done on a sample of blood. The source is a man younger than 40 with Graves' ophthalmopathy.

This sequence joins TRBV20-1 and TRBJ2-1; D may correspond to TRBD1 or TRBD2 (6 bases each). Germline assignment: CDR1 DFQATT and CDR2 SNEGSKA (reference sequence). CDR3 size: 12 residues. V lost 3 bases to trimming and J lost 8 bases, with 11 bases between them. The CDR3 sequence: CSASRGQDEQFF. CDR3 in DNA: TGCAGTGCTAGCCGGGGGCAAGATGAGCAGTTCTTC.

The table lists this clonotype with a few counts. J is TRBJ1-5 and V is TRBV20-1; D uncertain. This CDR3 has 15 residues. Germline values: CDR1 DFQATT, CDR2 SNEGSKA (reference sequence). V dropped 3 bases and J dropped 4 bases, with 16 bases sitting between them. The CDR3 sequence: CSARVRRLGNQPQHF. CDR3 nucleotide sequence: TGCAGTGCTAGGGTCAGGCGTTTAGGGAATCAGCCCCAGCATTTT.

The chain is built from TRBV6-2 or TRBV6-3 and TRBJ2-7; 9 bases agree with TRBD2. Germline values: CDR1 MNHEY, CDR2 SVGEGT. The trim removed 6 bases at V and 4 bases at J, leaving 16 bases unmatched. The CDR3 loop spans 17 amino acids. CDR3 coding DNA: TGTGCCAGCAGCCACCCTTCGTGGGGACTAGCTTCTTACGAGCAGTACTTC. Amino acids: CASSHPSWGLASYEQYF.

This clonotype has a count of ten or more. The CDR3 protein is CASSSDKGAEAFF. Written as DNA, the CDR3 is TGTGCCAGCAGCTCGGACAAGGGCGCTGAAGCTTTCTTT. The V call is TRBV9, the J call TRBJ1-1; D is possibly TRBD1 (5 bases). The germline gives CDR1 SGDLS, CDR2 YYNGEE. The V gene lost 4 bases and the J gene lost 6 bases, with 13 bases spanning the gap. The CDR3 is 13 residues long. Drawing the rest from reference TRBV9 and TRBJ1-1, the complete variable domain is DSGVTQTPKHLITATGQRVTLRCSPRSGDLSVYWYQQSLDQGLQFLIQYYNGEERAKGNILERFSAQQFPDLHSELNLSSLELGDSALYFCASSSDKGAEAFFGQGTRLTVV.

There are many counts of this clonotype. V is TRBV11-2 and J is TRBJ2-1, with D possibly TRBD1 on 7 matching bases. With 3 bases removed from V and 6 bases from J, the gap between germline ends came to 9 bases. This CDR3 contains 13 residues. Germline CDR1 reads SGHAT; CDR2 reads FQNNGV. CDR3 nucleotides: TGTGCCAGCAGCTTCCAGGGGGGCAATGAGCAGTTCTTC. Its protein is CASSFQGGNEQFF.

A few counts support this clonotype. V usage is TRBV5-1 and J usage is TRBJ2-2; D gene ambiguous. Trimming took off 5 bases at V and 0 bases at J, with 11 bases between the two ends. CDR1 and CDR2 (germline): SGHRS, YFSETQ. The CDR3 consists of 15 residues. CDR3 in DNA: TGCGCCAGCAGTGCGGAGCTGGCGAACACCGGGGAGCTGTTTTTT. This gives the protein CASSAELANTGELFF.

This chain joins TRBV12-5 and TRBJ2-7; D gene ambiguous. Germline V gene lookup returns CDR1 LGHNT and CDR2 FRNRAP. The CDR3 spans 16 residues. Trimming stripped 0 bases from V and 2 bases from J, with 14 bases between. For the CDR3, the DNA is TGTGCTAGTGGTTTGGTAAGGAGTACATACCCCTACGAGCAGTACTTC. Its protein is CASGLVRSTYPYEQYF.

The rearrangement joins TRBV6-9 to TRBJ2-1; TRBD2 agrees at 10 bases. This CDR3 is built from 19 residues. V lost 4 bases to trimming and J lost 5 bases; unmatched junction nucleotides: 17. CDR1 and CDR2 from the germline V gene are MNHGY and SVAAGI. CDR3 sequence reads: CASSWPLAGPPPPHNEQFF. CDR3 bases: TGTGCCAGCAGTTGGCCACTAGCGGGACCTCCCCCCCCCCACAATGAGCAGTTCTTC.

Ten or more counts support this clonotype. The gene calls are TRBV11-2 and TRBJ1-4; D is possibly TRBD1 (5 bases). This CDR3 has 16 residues. CDR1 SGHAT and CDR2 FQNNGV come from the germline V gene. V lost 7 bases, J lost 2 bases, and 17 bases lay in between. This CDR3 reads CASTTGRGPTNEKLFF. CDR3 DNA: TGTGCCAGCACCACCGGGCGGGGACCTACTAATGAAAAACTGTTTTTT.

This clonotype was seen more than once but under ten times. This chain joins TRBV7-8 and TRBJ1-5; TRBD1 matches at 9 bases. The trim removed 5 bases at V and 7 bases at J, leaving 9 bases unmatched. Germline lookup yields CDR1 SGHVS and CDR2 FQNEAQ. The CDR3 runs 15 residues. The CDR3 bases are TGTGCCAGCAGCGTAACGACAGGGGGTCTGCAGCCCCAGCATTTT. Protein: CASSVTTGGLQPQHF.

The chain carries TRBV6-2 or TRBV6-3 and TRBJ2-7, with D maybe TRBD1 (7 bases). Germline lookup yields CDR1 MNHEY and CDR2 SVGEGT. The length of the CDR3 is 15 residues. V was trimmed by 5 bases and J by 2 bases, leaving 16 bases between them. This CDR3 reads CASSPRDGQAYEQYF. The CDR3 DNA reads TGTGCCAGCAGTCCGCGGGACGGACAGGCCTACGAGCAGTACTTC.

This clonotype was counted between two and nine times. The rearrangement uses TRBV5-1 and TRBJ2-3; 13 bases align to TRBD2. There are 17 residues in the CDR3. The J segment lost 8 bases and the V segment lost 0 bases, leaving 9 bases of the junction unmatched. CDR1 and CDR2 from the germline V gene are SGHRS and YFSETQ. The CDR3 protein is CASSLELAGGPGGTQYF. DNA for the CDR3: TGCGCCAGCAGCTTGGAACTAGCGGGAGGGCCGGGAGGTACGCAGTATTTT. The full variable domain, completed using reference TRBV5-1 and TRBJ2-3, is KAGVTQTPRYLIKTRGQQVTLSCSPISGHRSVSWYQQTPGQGLQFLFEYFSETQRNKGNFPGRFSGRQFSNSRSEMNVSTLELGDSALYLCASSLELAGGPGGTQYFGPGTRLTVL.

The chain joins TRBV20-1 to TRBJ2-4; weak D call: TRBD2 (6 bases). This CDR3 spans 16 amino acids. Germline-derived CDR1 and CDR2 are DFQATT and SNEGSKA (reference sequence). V gave up 0 bases and J gave up 0 bases, with 12 bases separating them. The CDR3 sequence is CSARDLEGLAKNIQYF. The DNA of the CDR3 is TGCAGTGCTAGAGATCTCGAGGGACTAGCCAAAAACATTCAGTACTTC.

This clonotype was picked up many times. The chain combines TRBV28 with TRBJ1-1; D gene unclear. Trimming took off 3 bases at V and 1 base at J, with 15 bases between the two ends. Germline CDR1 MDHEN, CDR2 SYDVKM. The CDR3 covers 16 residues. The CDR3 coding sequence is TGTGCCAGCAGTTTCGGTTCTCGATCCGCGAACACTGAAGCTTTCTTT. Residues: CASSFGSRSANTEAFF.

This clonotype was counted ten times or more. The chain has TRBV28 and TRBJ2-5; no reliable D call. Trimming removed 5 bases from V and 1 base from J, with 11 bases in between. The length of the CDR3 is 14 residues. Germline CDR1 MDHEN, CDR2 SYDVKM. CDR3 residues: CASSPLASQETQYF. The CDR3 coding sequence is TGTGCCAGCAGTCCCTTAGCATCCCAAGAGACCCAGTACTTC.

This clonotype was counted between two and nine times. The chain carries TRBV5-1 and TRBJ2-1; 9 positions match TRBD2. This CDR3 has 18 amino acids. The V gene end was trimmed by 0 bases and the J gene end by 2 bases; junction bases not matched to a gene: 9. The germline gives CDR1 SGHRS, CDR2 YFSETQ. The DNA of the CDR3 is TGCGCCAGCAGCTTGGGACTAGCGGAAAAGCCGACCTACAATGAGCAGTTCTTC. It translates to CASSLGLAEKPTYNEQFF.

This clonotype was observed a single time. V and J are TRBV5-1 and TRBJ2-7, with 10 bases fitting TRBD2. Per germline, CDR1 SGHRS and CDR2 YFSETQ. V lost 5 bases to trimming and J lost 0 bases; unmatched junction nucleotides: 8. This CDR3 comprises 16 residues. The CDR3 loop reads CASRPLAGDFSYEQYF. CDR3 sequence (DNA): TGCGCCAGCAGACCTCTAGCGGGAGATTTCTCCTACGAGCAGTACTTC.

Remarks on this clonotype: Since a much larger clone is just one base distant, this may be a read error. The chain couples TRBV12-3 or TRBV12-4 to TRBJ2-1; maybe TRBD1 (7 bases). The CDR3 has 15 amino acids. The ends were cut back, 1 base at V and 9 bases at J, with 16 bases in the middle. The CDR3 nucleotides read TGTGCCAGCAGTTTAGAACGGCAGGGGGGACGTGAGCAGTTCTTC. Encoded protein: CASSLERQGGREQFF.

The chain couples TRBV27 to TRBJ2-7, with a possible D match to TRBD1 (5 bases). The V end lost 0 bases, the J end lost 2 bases, and 11 bases lay between the germline ends. Germline CDR1 is MNHEY and CDR2 is SMNVEV (reference sequence). The CDR3 sequence is 15 residues long. The CDR3 coding sequence is TGTGCCAGCAGTTTATCCACAGGTAAAGCCTACGAGCAGTACTTC. Protein sequence: CASSLSTGKAYEQYF.

This clonotype has only one observation. The gene calls are TRBV9 and TRBJ2-1; 8 positions agree with TRBD2. There are 16 residues in the CDR3. The germline CDR1 and CDR2 sequences are SGDLS and YYNGEE. The V gene end was trimmed by 0 bases and the J gene end by 7 bases; junction bases not matched to a gene: 9. The CDR3 DNA is TGTGCCAGCAGCGTAGAAGCCAGCGGGAGTAAAAATGAGCAGTTCTTC. It translates to CASSVEASGSKNEQFF.

The gene calls are TRBV6-1 and TRBJ1-6; D might be TRBD1 (5 bases). Germline-derived CDR1 and CDR2 are MNHNS and SASEGT. V lost 5 bases, J lost 7 bases, and 18 bases lay in between. CDR3 size: 16 residues. As DNA, the CDR3 is TGTGCCAGCAGTTTCCAGGGTGTCGAAGTAAATTCACCCCTCCACTTT. Amino acids: CASSFQGVEVNSPLHF.

The rearrangement joins TRBV24-1 to TRBJ2-1; D gene unclear. Per germline, CDR1 KGHDR and CDR2 SFDVKD. The V end lost 1 base, the J end lost 0 bases, and 12 bases lay between the germline ends. There are 17 residues in the CDR3. CDR3 bases: TGTGCCACCAGTGATTTACCCGACGGAAGCTCCTACAATGAGCAGTTCTTC. It yields the protein CATSDLPDGSSYNEQFF.

V usage is TRBV28 and J usage is TRBJ1-4, with no clear D. V lost 6 bases and J lost 0, with 17 bases in between. The germline V gene encodes CDR1 MDHEN and CDR2 SYDVKM. This CDR3 is 17 amino acids long. The CDR3 loop reads CASSSMGDIATNEKLFF. In DNA form, the CDR3 reads TGTGCCAGCAGCTCAATGGGTGACATTGCAACTAATGAAAAACTGTTTTTT. Looking up the rest from reference TRBV28 and TRBJ1-4 gives the full variable domain: DVKVTQSSRYLVKRTGEKVFLECVQDMDHENMFWYRQDPGLGLRLIYFSYDVKMKEKGDIPEGYSVSREKKERFSLILESASTNQTSMYLCASSSMGDIATNEKLFFGSGTQLSVL.

This clonotype has a handful of counts. V gene TRBV5-4 combines with J gene TRBJ2-5; TRBD1 agrees at 7 bases. This CDR3 is built from 16 residues. V lost 5 bases, J lost 3 bases, and 13 bases stayed unmatched. In germline, CDR1 is SGHNT, CDR2 YYREEE (reference sequence). The CDR3 protein is CASSSTGAEQKETQYF. The CDR3, as DNA: TGTGCCAGCAGTTCCACAGGGGCCGAGCAAAAAGAGACCCAGTACTTC.

A note on this clonotype: A much larger clone differs from this one at a single base, so this may be a read error. The V gene is TRBV12-3 or TRBV12-4, the J gene TRBJ1-2; TRBD1 aligns across 10 bases. After removal of 6 bases from V and 5 bases from J, the junction contained 9 bases not matched to a gene. This CDR3 spans 15 amino acids. The CDR3 sequence is CASRLLTGGSYGYTF. CDR3 nucleotide sequence: TGTGCCAGCAGGTTATTGACAGGGGGCAGTTATGGCTACACCTTC.

The chain is built from TRBV5-1 and TRBJ1-2, with D unresolved. Deletions cut 0 bases from V and 10 bases from J, with 16 bases between. This CDR3 has 14 residues. CDR1 SGHRS and CDR2 YFSETQ come from the germline V gene. The CDR3, as DNA: TGCGCCAGCAGCTTGGCGGGAGGAGTTATGCACTACACCTTC. It yields the protein CASSLAGGVMHYTF.

The rearrangement joins TRBV29-1 to TRBJ2-2, with 7 bases that match TRBD2. CDR1 is SQVTM, CDR2 ANQGSEA, per germline. Losses at the gene ends were 7 bases for V and 9 bases for J; bases not matched to a gene: 14. This CDR3 comprises 14 residues. CDR3 bases: TGCAGCGCCACCCAGGGAGGCGGGAGCAGGGAGCTGTTTTTT. Its translation is CSATQGGGSRELFF.

The chain links TRBV7-9 to TRBJ2-1, with 9 bases lining up with TRBD2. CDR1 and CDR2 (germline): SEHNR, FQNEAQ (reference sequence). The V gene end was trimmed by 5 bases and the J gene end by 1 base; junction bases not matched to a gene: 9. The CDR3 is 17 amino acids. The CDR3 sequence: CASSPHGSGSSYNEQFF. The CDR3 nucleotides are TGTGCCAGCAGCCCCCATGGTAGCGGGAGTTCCTACAATGAGCAGTTCTTC.